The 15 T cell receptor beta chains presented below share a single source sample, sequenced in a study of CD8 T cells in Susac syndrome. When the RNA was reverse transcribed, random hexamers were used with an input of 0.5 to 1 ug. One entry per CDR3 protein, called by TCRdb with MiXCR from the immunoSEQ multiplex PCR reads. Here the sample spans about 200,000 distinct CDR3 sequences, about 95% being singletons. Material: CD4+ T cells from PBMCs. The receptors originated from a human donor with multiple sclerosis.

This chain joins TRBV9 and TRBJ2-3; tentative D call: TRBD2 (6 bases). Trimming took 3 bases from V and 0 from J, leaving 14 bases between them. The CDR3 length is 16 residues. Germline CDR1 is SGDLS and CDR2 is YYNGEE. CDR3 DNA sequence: TGTGCCAGCAGCGCGCAGCGGGCGGCTAGCACAGATACGCAGTATTTT. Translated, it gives CASSAQRAASTDTQYF.

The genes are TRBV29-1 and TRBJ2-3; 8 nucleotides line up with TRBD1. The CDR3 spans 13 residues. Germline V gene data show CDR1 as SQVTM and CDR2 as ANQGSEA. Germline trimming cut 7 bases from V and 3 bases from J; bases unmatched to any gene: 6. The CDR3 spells CSAAQGGTDTQYF. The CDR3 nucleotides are TGCAGCGCCGCACAGGGGGGAACAGATACGCAGTATTTT.

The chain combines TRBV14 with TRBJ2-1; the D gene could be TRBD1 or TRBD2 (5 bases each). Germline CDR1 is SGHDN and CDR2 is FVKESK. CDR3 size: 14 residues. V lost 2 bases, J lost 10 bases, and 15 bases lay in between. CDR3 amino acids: CASSQSASGTEQFF. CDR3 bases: TGTGCCAGCAGCCAATCGGCCTCCGGGACCGAGCAGTTCTTC. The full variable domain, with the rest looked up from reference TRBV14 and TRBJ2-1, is EAGVTQFPSHSVIEKGQTVTLRCDPISGHDNLYWYRRVMGKEIKFLLHFVKESKQDESGMPNNRFLAERTGGTYSTLKVQPAELEDSGVYFCASSQSASGTEQFFGPGTRLTVL.

In DNA form, the CDR3 reads TGTGCCAGCAGGGGCGGGACTACGTACAATGAGCAGTTCTTC. As protein: CASRGGTTYNEQFF. This chain links TRBV12-3 or TRBV12-4 with TRBJ2-1, with 7 bases lining up with TRBD2. The CDR3 extends over 14 amino acids. The junction had 6 bases not matched to a gene; V was cut back by 6 bases and J by 4 bases.

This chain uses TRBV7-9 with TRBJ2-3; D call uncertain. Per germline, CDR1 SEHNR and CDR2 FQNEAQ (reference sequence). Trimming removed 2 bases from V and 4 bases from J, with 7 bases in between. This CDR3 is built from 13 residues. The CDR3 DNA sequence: TGTGCCAGCAGCTTATTTGGGTCAGATACGCAGTATTTT. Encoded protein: CASSLFGSDTQYF.

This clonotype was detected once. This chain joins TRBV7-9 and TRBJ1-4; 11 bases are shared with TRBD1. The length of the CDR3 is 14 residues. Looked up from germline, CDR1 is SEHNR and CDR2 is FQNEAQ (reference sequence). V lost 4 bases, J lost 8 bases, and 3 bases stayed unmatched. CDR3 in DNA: TGTGCCAGCAGCTGGACAGGGGGCAGGGAAAAACTGTTTTTT. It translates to CASSWTGGREKLFF.

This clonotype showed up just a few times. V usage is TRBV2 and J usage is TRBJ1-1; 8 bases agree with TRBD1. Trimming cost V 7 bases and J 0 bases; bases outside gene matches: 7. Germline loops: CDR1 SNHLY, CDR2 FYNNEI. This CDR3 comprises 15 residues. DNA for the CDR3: TGTGCCAGCACCGGACAGGGTGGAATGAACACTGAAGCTTTCTTT. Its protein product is CASTGQGGMNTEAFF.

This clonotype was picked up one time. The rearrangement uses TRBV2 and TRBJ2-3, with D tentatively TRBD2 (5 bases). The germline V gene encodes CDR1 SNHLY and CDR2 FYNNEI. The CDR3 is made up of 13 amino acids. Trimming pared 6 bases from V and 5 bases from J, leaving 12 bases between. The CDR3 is CASRADWGDTQYF. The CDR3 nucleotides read TGTGCCAGCAGGGCGGACTGGGGAGATACGCAGTATTTT.

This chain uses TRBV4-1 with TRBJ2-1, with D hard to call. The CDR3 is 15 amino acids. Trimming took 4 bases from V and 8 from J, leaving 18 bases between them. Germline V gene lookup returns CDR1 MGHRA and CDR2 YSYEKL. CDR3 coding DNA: TGCGCCAGCAGCCCCCCTTACCCAAATCCCGATGAGCAGTTCTTC. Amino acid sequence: CASSPPYPNPDEQFF.

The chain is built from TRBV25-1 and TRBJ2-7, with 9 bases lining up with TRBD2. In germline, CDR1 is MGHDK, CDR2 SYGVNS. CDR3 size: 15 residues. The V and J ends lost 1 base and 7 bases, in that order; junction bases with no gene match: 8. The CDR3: CASSESAGGPEEQYF. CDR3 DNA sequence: TGTGCCAGCAGTGAATCGGCGGGAGGGCCGGAAGAGCAGTACTTC.

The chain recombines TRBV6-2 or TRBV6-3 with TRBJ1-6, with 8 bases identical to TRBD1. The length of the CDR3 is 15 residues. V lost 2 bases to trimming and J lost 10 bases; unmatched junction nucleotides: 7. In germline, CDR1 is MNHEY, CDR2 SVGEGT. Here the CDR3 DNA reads TGTGCCAGCAGTTACCAGGGGGCTGTTTGGTCACCCCTCCACTTT. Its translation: CASSYQGAVWSPLHF.

CDR3 sequence: CASSTGQGGQPQHF. CDR3 bases: TGTGCCAGCAGCACCGGACAGGGAGGTCAGCCCCAGCATTTT. The genes are TRBV9 and TRBJ1-5; 8 positions agree with TRBD1. With V trimmed by 4 bases and J by 6 bases, 6 bases remained unmatched. Germline V lookup: CDR1 SGDLS, CDR2 YYNGEE. The CDR3 contains 14 residues.

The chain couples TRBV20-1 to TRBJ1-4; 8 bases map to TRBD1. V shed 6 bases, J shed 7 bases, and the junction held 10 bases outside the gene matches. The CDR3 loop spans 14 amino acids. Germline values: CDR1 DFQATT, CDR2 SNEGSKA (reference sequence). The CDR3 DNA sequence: TGCAGTGCCCTGCAGGGGGCGTGGGGTGAAAAACTGTTTTTT. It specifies CSALQGAWGEKLFF.

Written as DNA, the CDR3 is TGCGCCAGCAGCTTGGCTCCTAGCGGGGGGTTCTACGAGCAGTACTTC. The encoded protein is CASSLAPSGGFYEQYF. The chain carries TRBV5-1 and TRBJ2-7; 11 bases line up with TRBD2. The CDR3 extends over 16 amino acids. Germline trimming cut 0 bases from V and 3 bases from J; bases unmatched to any gene: 5. Germline CDR1 SGHRS, CDR2 YFSETQ. Looking up the rest from reference TRBV5-1 and TRBJ2-7 gives the full variable domain: KAGVTQTPRYLIKTRGQQVTLSCSPISGHRSVSWYQQTPGQGLQFLFEYFSETQRNKGNFPGRFSGRQFSNSRSEMNVSTLELGDSALYLCASSLAPSGGFYEQYFGPGTRLTVT.

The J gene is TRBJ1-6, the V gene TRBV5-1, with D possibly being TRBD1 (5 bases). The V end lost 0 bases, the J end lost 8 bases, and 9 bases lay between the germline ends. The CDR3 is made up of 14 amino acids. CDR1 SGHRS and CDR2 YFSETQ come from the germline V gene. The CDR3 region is CASSLGLQDSPLHF. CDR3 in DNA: TGCGCCAGCAGCTTGGGGCTACAGGATTCACCCCTCCACTTT.